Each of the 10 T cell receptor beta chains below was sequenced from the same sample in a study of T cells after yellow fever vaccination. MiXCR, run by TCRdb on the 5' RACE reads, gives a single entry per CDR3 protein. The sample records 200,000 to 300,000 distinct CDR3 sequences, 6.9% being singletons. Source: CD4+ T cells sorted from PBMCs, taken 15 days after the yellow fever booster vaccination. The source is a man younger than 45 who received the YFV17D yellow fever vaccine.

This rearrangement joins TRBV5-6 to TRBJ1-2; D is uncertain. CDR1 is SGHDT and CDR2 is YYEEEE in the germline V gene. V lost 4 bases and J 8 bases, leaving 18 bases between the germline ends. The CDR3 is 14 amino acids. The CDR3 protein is CASSKGTESEGYTF. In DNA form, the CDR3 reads TGTGCCAGCAGCAAAGGTACGGAGTCTGAGGGCTACACCTTC.

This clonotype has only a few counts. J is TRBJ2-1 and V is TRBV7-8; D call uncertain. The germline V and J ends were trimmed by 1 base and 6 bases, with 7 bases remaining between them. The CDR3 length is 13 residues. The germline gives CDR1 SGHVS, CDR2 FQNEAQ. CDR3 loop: CASSLGGRNEQFF. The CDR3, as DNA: TGTGCCAGCAGCTTAGGCGGACGCAATGAGCAGTTCTTC.

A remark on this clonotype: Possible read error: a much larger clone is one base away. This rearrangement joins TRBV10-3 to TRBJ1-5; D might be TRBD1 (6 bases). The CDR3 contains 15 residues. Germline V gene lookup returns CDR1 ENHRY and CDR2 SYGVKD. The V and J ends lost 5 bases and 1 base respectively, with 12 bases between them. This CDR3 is CAISTGPLSNQPQHF. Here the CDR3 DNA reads TGTGCCATCAGTACAGGGCCATTGAGCAATCAGCCCCAGCATTTT.

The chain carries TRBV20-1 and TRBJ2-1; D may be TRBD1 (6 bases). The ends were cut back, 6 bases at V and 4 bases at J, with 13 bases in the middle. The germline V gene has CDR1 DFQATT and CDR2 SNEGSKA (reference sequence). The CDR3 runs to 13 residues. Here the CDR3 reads CSAYKQGYNEQFF. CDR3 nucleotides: TGCAGTGCATATAAGCAGGGGTACAATGAGCAGTTCTTC.

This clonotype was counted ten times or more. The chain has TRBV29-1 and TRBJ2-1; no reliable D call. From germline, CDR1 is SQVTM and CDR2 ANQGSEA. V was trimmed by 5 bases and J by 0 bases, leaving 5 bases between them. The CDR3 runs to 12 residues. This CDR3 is CSVHSSYNEQFF. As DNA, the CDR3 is TGCAGCGTTCACAGCTCCTACAATGAGCAGTTCTTC.

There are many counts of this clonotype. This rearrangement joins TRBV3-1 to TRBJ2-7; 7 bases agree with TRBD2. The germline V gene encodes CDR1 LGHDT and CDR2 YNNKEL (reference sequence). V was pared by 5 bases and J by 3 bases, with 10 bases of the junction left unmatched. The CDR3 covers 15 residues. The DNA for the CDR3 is TGTGCCAGCAGCTTAAATTCAGCGGGGCACTACGAGCAGTACTTC. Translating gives CASSLNSAGHYEQYF.

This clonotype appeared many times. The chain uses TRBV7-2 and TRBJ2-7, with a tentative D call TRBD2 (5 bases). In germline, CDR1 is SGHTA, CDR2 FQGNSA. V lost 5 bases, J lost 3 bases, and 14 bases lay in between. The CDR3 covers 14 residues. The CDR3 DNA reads TGTGCCAGCAGCCCTAACGGACTTGTCTACGAGCAGTACTTC. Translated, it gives CASSPNGLVYEQYF.

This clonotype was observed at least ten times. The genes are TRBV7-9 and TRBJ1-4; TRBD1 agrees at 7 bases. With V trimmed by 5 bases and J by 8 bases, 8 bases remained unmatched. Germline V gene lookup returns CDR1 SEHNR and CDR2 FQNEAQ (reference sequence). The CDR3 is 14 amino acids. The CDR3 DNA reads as TGTGCCAGCAGCCCGTTGACAGGGACAGAAAAACTGTTTTTT. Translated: CASSPLTGTEKLFF.

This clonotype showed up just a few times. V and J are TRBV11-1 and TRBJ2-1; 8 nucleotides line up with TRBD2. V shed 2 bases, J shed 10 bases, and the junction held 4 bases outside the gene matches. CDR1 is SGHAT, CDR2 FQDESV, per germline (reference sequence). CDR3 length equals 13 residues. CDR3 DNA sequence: TGTGCCAGCAGCTTAAGGCGGGAGGAAGAGCAGTTCTTC. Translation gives CASSLRREEEQFF. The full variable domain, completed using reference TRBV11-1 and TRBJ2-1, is EAEVAQSPRYKITEKSQAVAFWCDPISGHATLYWYRQILGQGPELLVQFQDESVVDDSQLPKDRFSAERLKGVDSTLKIQPAELGDSAMYLCASSLRREEEQFFGPGTRLTVL.

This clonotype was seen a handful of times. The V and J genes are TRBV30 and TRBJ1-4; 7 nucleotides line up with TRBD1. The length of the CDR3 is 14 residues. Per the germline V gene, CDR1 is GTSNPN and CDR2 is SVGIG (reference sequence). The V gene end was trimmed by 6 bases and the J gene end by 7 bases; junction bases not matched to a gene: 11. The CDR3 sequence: CACGTASSGEKLFF. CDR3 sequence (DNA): TGTGCCTGTGGGACAGCCTCGAGCGGTGAAAAACTGTTTTTT.